The 10 T cell receptor beta chains listed next were all sequenced from one sample in a study of TIL therapy for anti-PD-1-resistant metastatic lung cancer. Sequencing used immunoSEQ v3. Produced via immunoSEQ multiplex PCR; TCRdb's table is partial and in-frame only. Among 50,000 to 65,000 clones, around 63% were seen once, and the ten largest hold less than 8%. The time point here: pre-treatment sample, taken before nivolumab and TIL therapy. The source material was blood, sampled at baseline. The receptors shown here come from a person aged 25 to 80 with non-small cell lung cancer.

V and J are TRBV5-1 and TRBJ2-3; no clear D gene. V lost 4 bases, J lost 6 bases, and 9 bases lay in between. Germline values: CDR1 SGHRS, CDR2 YFSETQ. The CDR3 covers 12 residues. The CDR3 here is CASSPGVDTQYF. CDR3 bases: TGCGCCAGCAGCCCCGGTGTGGATACGCAGTATTTT.

The V and J genes are TRBV6-1 and TRBJ2-7; the match to TRBD1 covers 9 bases. This CDR3 has 13 residues. Germline CDR1 and CDR2: MNHNS and SASEGT. With V trimmed by 6 bases and J by 6 bases, 6 bases remained unmatched. Here the CDR3 reads CASSRDRVGEQYF. In DNA, the CDR3 is TGTGCCAGCAGCCGGGACAGGGTCGGCGAGCAGTACTTC.

V gene TRBV5-1 combines with J gene TRBJ2-7, with 7 bases fitting TRBD1. The CDR3 runs 14 residues. The ends lost 0 bases at V and 2 bases at J; junction bases unmatched: 2. The germline CDR1 and CDR2 sequences are SGHRS and YFSETQ. CDR3 protein: CASSLGQGPYEQYF. The CDR3 region has the DNA TGCGCCAGCAGCTTGGGACAGGGTCCCTACGAGCAGTACTTC.

This rearrangement joins TRBV7-8 to TRBJ2-7, with 9 bases fitting TRBD1. The V gene's germline CDR1 is SGHVS and CDR2 FQNEAQ. The CDR3 runs 13 residues. Germline trimming cut 5 bases from V and 8 bases from J; bases unmatched to any gene: 7. The CDR3 protein is CASSPGQGIKQYF. CDR3 in DNA: TGTGCCAGCAGCCCCGGACAGGGGATCAAGCAGTACTTC.

This rearrangement joins TRBV5-1 to TRBJ2-7; 9 nucleotides agree with TRBD1. With V trimmed by 3 bases and J by 2 bases, 9 bases remained unmatched. This CDR3 region has 16 residues. The V gene's germline CDR1 is SGHRS and CDR2 YFSETQ. As DNA, the CDR3 is TGCGCCAGCAGCTGGGGGGAAAGGGACAGGGCCTACGAGCAGTACTTC. As protein: CASSWGERDRAYEQYF.

The chain has TRBV6-5 and TRBJ2-7; 7 positions agree with TRBD1. J gave up 3 bases and V 5 bases, and 7 bases lay outside the gene matches. The CDR3 extends over 14 amino acids. The germline V gene encodes CDR1 MNHEY and CDR2 SVGAGI. CDR3 coding DNA: TGTGCCAGCAGTAGGACAGGAACCATCTACGAGCAGTACTTC. Protein: CASSRTGTIYEQYF.

This chain links TRBV7-2 with TRBJ1-3, with 8 bases lining up with TRBD1. Trimming cost V 2 bases and J 2 bases; bases outside gene matches: 11. CDR3 length: 18 residues. From germline, CDR1 is SGHTA and CDR2 FQGNSA. The CDR3 here is CASSLWAGGNLPGNTIYF. CDR3 nucleotides: TGTGCCAGCAGCTTATGGGCAGGGGGCAATCTTCCTGGAAACACCATATATTTT.

For this clone: The same CDR3 can be traced to other DNA sequences in this sample. The genes are TRBV2 and TRBJ2-7, with D uncertain. Germline V gene data show CDR1 as SNHLY and CDR2 as FYNNEI. Trimming removed 6 bases at V and 5 bases at J, with 8 bases between. The CDR3 sequence is 11 residues long. The CDR3 reads CASRGRDEQYF. Written as DNA, the CDR3 is TGTGCCAGCAGAGGGCGAGACGAGCAGTACTTC.

The V and J genes are TRBV10-2 and TRBJ2-1; 7 nucleotides match TRBD1. With 6 bases clipped from V and 3 bases from J, the junction kept 2 bases outside the gene matches. From germline, CDR1 is WSHSY and CDR2 SAAADI. The length of the CDR3 is 13 residues. CDR3 coding DNA: TGCGCCAGCAGCCGGGACAGCTACAATGAGCAGTTCTTC. It is translated as CASSRDSYNEQFF.

The rearrangement uses TRBV29-1 and TRBJ1-5; D ambiguous. CDR3 length: 13 residues. With 4 bases removed from V and 6 bases from J, the gap between germline ends came to 13 bases. The germline V gene has CDR1 SQVTM and CDR2 ANQGSEA. The DNA for the CDR3 is TGCAGCGTTGGGACTCGCATAGGTCAGCCCCAGCATTTT. Translating it yields CSVGTRIGQPQHF.